Each of the 16 T cell receptor beta chains below was sequenced from the same sample in a study of OX40 agonist ivuxolimab in advanced cancers. This table comes from immunoSEQ multiplex PCR, and its TCRdb copy is limited to in-frame clones, with some not included. The sample carries roughly 19,000 clones, about nine tenths recorded once. The source material was CD4+ or CD8+ T cells sorted from blood, sampled in a trial of the OX40 agonist ivuxolimab. Receptors originate from an adult with an advanced solid tumor such as melanoma, head and neck, liver or kidney cancer.

The genes are TRBV18 and TRBJ2-5, with D possibly being TRBD2 (7 bases). From germline, CDR1 is KGHSH and CDR2 LQKENI. Trimming removed 3 bases from V and 5 bases from J, with 19 bases in between. This CDR3 is 16 amino acids long. Here the CDR3 reads CASSPRGGPGDETQYF. The CDR3 DNA reads as TGTGCCAGCTCACCCAGGGGAGGGCCAGGGGATGAGACCCAGTACTTC.

The chain recombines TRBV7-8 with TRBJ2-1; unclear D gene. V lost 3 bases and J lost 7, with 7 bases in between. The CDR3 is 12 amino acids. Germline CDR1 reads SGHVS; CDR2 reads FQNEAQ. Here the CDR3 DNA reads TGTGCCAGCAGCTTCACTGGAAATGAGCAGTTCTTC. Its protein product is CASSFTGNEQFF.

The chain couples TRBV5-5 to TRBJ2-7; TRBD1 aligns across 9 bases. The V gene's germline CDR1 is SGHKS and CDR2 YYEKEE (reference sequence). J was trimmed by 5 bases and V by 5 bases; bases with no gene match: 17. This CDR3 region has 17 residues. In nucleotides, the CDR3 is TGTGCCAGCAGTTTGCGAACTTCCGGGACAGGGATCCACGAGCAGTACTTC. Translated: CASSLRTSGTGIHEQYF.

This clone was seen once. The chain carries TRBV6-6 and TRBJ2-5, with TRBD1 identical over 8 bases. The V gene's germline CDR1 is MNHNY and CDR2 SVGAGI (reference sequence). The CDR3 consists of 15 residues. Trimming at V came to 0 bases and at J to 5 bases, leaving 5 bases not matched to a gene. This chain's CDR3 is CASSYSGQGLETQYF. The DNA for the CDR3 is TGTGCCAGCAGTTACTCCGGACAGGGTTTGGAGACCCAGTACTTC.

This chain joins TRBV19 and TRBJ1-5; the D gene is possibly TRBD1 (5 bases). The ends were cut back, 5 bases at V and 1 base at J, with 12 bases in the middle. This CDR3 has 15 amino acids. From germline, CDR1 is LNHDA and CDR2 SQIVND (reference sequence). CDR3 DNA sequence: TGTGCCAGTAGTCTACGGGACGCAAGCAATCAGCCCCAGCATTTT. Its translation: CASSLRDASNQPQHF.

The CDR3 DNA follows: TGTGCCAGCAGCCAACTAGGACAGCCATACAATGAGCAGTTCTTC. Encoded protein: CASSQLGQPYNEQFF. The rearrangement links TRBV7-9 to TRBJ2-1; D may be TRBD1 (6 bases). The CDR3 runs to 15 residues. V was trimmed by 5 bases and J by 4 bases, leaving 15 bases between them. Per the germline V gene, CDR1 is SEHNR and CDR2 is FQNEAQ (reference sequence).

The V gene is TRBV29-1, the J gene TRBJ1-1, with unresolved D. CDR1 and CDR2 (germline): SQVTM, ANQGSEA. The V and J ends lost 5 bases and 2 bases respectively, with 12 bases between them. This CDR3 has 13 amino acids. Written as DNA, the CDR3 is TGCAGCGTTTACGGTGGGAAAAACACTGAAGCTTTCTTT. Translation: CSVYGGKNTEAFF.

This rearrangement joins TRBV11-2 to TRBJ1-2, with 7 nucleotides matching TRBD1. The CDR3 is made up of 16 amino acids. CDR1 and CDR2 from the germline V gene are SGHAT and FQNNGV. V shed 5 bases and J 4 bases; nucleotides not matched to a gene: 13. The CDR3 spells CASSGEGQRTGYGYTF. CDR3 sequence (DNA): TGTGCCAGCAGCGGGGAGGGACAGCGGACGGGCTATGGCTACACCTTC.

The genes are TRBV29-1 and TRBJ1-2; TRBD1 aligns across 11 bases. V shed 7 bases, J shed 7 bases, and the junction held 8 bases outside the gene matches. This CDR3 is built from 13 residues. Germline V lookup: CDR1 SQVTM, CDR2 ANQGSEA. CDR3 amino acids: CSDGGQGAPGYTF. The CDR3 coding sequence is TGCAGCGACGGAGGACAGGGGGCGCCTGGCTACACCTTC.

V gene TRBV4-1 combines with J gene TRBJ1-1, with 9 bases identical to TRBD1. Germline V CDR1 and CDR2: MGHRA, YSYEKL. Trimming removed 3 bases from V and 3 bases from J; junction bases left unmatched: 11. The CDR3 totals 17 residues. The CDR3 is CASSHHRDRAADTEAFF. The DNA for the CDR3 is TGCGCCAGCAGCCACCACAGGGACAGGGCGGCGGACACTGAAGCTTTCTTT.

The J gene is TRBJ2-1, the V gene TRBV6-5; 7 nucleotides align to TRBD2. In germline, CDR1 is MNHEY, CDR2 SVGAGI. V lost 3 bases, J lost 4 bases, and 6 bases stayed unmatched. The CDR3 runs 15 residues. The CDR3: CASSYRSGVYNEQFF. As DNA, the CDR3 is TGTGCCAGCAGTTATCGGAGCGGGGTTTACAATGAGCAGTTCTTC.

The CDR3 is CASSPPRGGRTGELFF. The CDR3 DNA is TGTGCCAGCAGCCCCCCTCGGGGGGGGCGAACCGGGGAGCTGTTTTTT. This chain joins TRBV7-9 and TRBJ2-2, with TRBD2 identical over 8 bases. With V trimmed by 5 bases and J by 5 bases, 10 bases remained unmatched. The CDR3 is 16 amino acids. The germline CDR1 and CDR2 sequences are SEHNR and FQNEAQ (reference sequence).

This clone occurred a few times. The chain links TRBV30 to TRBJ1-5; D might be TRBD1 (5 bases). Trimming removed 3 bases at V and 5 bases at J, with 14 bases between. Germline CDR1 is GTSNPN and CDR2 is SVGIG (reference sequence). This CDR3 region has 14 residues. This CDR3 reads CAWSWGEGHQPQHF. In DNA form, the CDR3 reads TGTGCCTGGAGCTGGGGGGAGGGCCATCAGCCCCAGCATTTT.

This chain joins TRBV7-2 and TRBJ2-7; D uncertain. CDR3 length: 11 residues. CDR1 is SGHTA, CDR2 FQGNSA, per germline. With 4 bases removed from V and 7 bases from J, the gap between germline ends came to 8 bases. The DNA of the CDR3 is TGTGCCAGCAGCTACGCCGGGGAGCAGTACTTC. Its protein product is CASSYAGEQYF.

This clone occurred once. The genes are TRBV29-1 and TRBJ1-1, with 7 nucleotides matching TRBD1. Germline V gene data show CDR1 as SQVTM and CDR2 as ANQGSEA. Unmatched junction bases numbered 8, after V lost 1 base and J lost 0 bases. This CDR3 comprises 16 residues. This CDR3 reads CSVEGVKGAMNTEAFF. In DNA form, the CDR3 reads TGCAGCGTTGAAGGGGTAAAGGGGGCGATGAACACTGAAGCTTTCTTT. The entire variable domain, with the rest obtained from reference TRBV29-1 and TRBJ1-1, is as follows: SAVISQKPSRDICQRGTSLTIQCQVDSQVTMMFWYRQQPGQSLTLIATANQGSEATYESGFVIDKFPISRPNLTFSTLTVSNMSPEDSSIYLCSVEGVKGAMNTEAFFGQGTRLTVV.

CDR3: CAWSVQGGQPQHF. DNA of the CDR3: TGTGCCTGGAGTGTACAGGGGGGTCAGCCCCAGCATTTT. This sequence joins TRBV30 and TRBJ1-5; 8 bases line up with TRBD1. Germline CDR1 GTSNPN, CDR2 SVGIG (reference sequence). The CDR3 totals 13 residues. After removal of 0 bases from V and 6 bases from J, the junction contained 1 base not matched to a gene.